This TCR beta chain was recorded in a study of T-cell reconstitution after alpha-beta-depleted transplantation in children. Trimming left V 7 bases short and J 3 bases short, with 16 bases between. Germline CDR1 is SGHRS and CDR2 is YFSETQ. The CDR3 loop spans 15 amino acids. Study-level findings and limits: The study reportedly traced alpha-beta T cells about two months after transplant to several hundred expanded graft clones. Most T-cell counts and diversity one year after the transplant came from T cells that were newly produced. Diversity of TCRbeta at day 60 was high in some patients, arising from surviving recipient T cells and thymic progenitors.

Unique molecular identifiers were used in preparing the TCRbeta library. TCRdb reprocessed the PCR reads via MiXCR and lists one record per CDR3 protein. The sample shows hundreds of thousands of distinct CDR3 sequences, under 15% of them seen only once. As to this clonotype: Its antigen is not known.

The material sequenced was PBMCs, taken before TCRalphabeta/CD19-depleted stem cell transplant. The genes are TRBV5-1 and TRBJ2-2; D uncertain. The receptor was derived from a girl aged 2 to 10 with congenital amegakaryocytic thrombocytopenia, due to receive a stem cell transplant. The CDR3 loop is CASLKTADDTGELFF. Written as DNA, the CDR3 is TGCGCCAGCCTGAAGACGGCGGACGACACCGGGGAGCTGTTTTTT. The complete variable domain, with remaining parts taken from reference TRBV5-1 and TRBJ2-2, reads KAGVTQTPRYLIKTRGQQVTLSCSPISGHRSVSWYQQTPGQGLQFLFEYFSETQRNKGNFPGRFSGRQFSNSRSEMNVSTLELGDSALYLCASLKTADDTGELFFGEGSRLTVL.